The sequence of this T cell receptor (beta chain) was determined in a study of blood T cell repertoires in COVID-19. Study at large: Collection of acute and convalescent COVID-19 samples took place in the United States, Italy and Spain. Sources were T cells, B-cell-depleted T cells, or PBMCs; the material itself was cDNA or gDNA.

Authors' data handling: Reference gene primer amplification gave estimated nucleated cell counts. Assay used: immunoSEQ multiplex PCR; TCRdb lists only in-frame clones, some missing. The D gene and trimming were derived from the DNA, and the V and J assignments and clone size from that table. The profile shows around 210,000 clones, roughly four fifths of them singletons. CDR3 length: 13 amino acids. Trimming cost V 2 bases and J 9 bases; bases outside gene matches: 3. The germline gives CDR1 SGHTA, CDR2 FQGTGA. The Seattle site enrolled patients during active infection and followed them longitudinally.

Sequenced input: peripheral blood. The rearrangement uses TRBV7-3 and TRBJ2-1; 8 bases fit TRBD1. The clonotype originates from a woman older than 75 with COVID-19, enrolled during active disease. As DNA, the CDR3 is TGTGCCAGCAGCTTAGGACAGGGCACTGAGCAGTTCTTC. As protein: CASSLGQGTEQFF.